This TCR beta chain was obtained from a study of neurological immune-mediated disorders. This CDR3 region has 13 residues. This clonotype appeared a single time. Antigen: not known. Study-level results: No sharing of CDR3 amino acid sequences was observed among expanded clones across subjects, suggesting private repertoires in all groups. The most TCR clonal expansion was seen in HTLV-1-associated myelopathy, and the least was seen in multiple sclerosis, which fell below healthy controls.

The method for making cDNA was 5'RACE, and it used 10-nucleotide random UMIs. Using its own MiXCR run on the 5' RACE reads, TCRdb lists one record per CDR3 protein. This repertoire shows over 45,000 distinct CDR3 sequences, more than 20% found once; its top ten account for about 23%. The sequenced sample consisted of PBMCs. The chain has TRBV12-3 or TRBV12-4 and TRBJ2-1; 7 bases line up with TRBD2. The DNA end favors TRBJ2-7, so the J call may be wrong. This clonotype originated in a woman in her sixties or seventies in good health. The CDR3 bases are TGTGCCAGCAGTTTAAATGGGGGGGACGAGCAGTACTTC. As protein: CASSLNGGDEQYF.